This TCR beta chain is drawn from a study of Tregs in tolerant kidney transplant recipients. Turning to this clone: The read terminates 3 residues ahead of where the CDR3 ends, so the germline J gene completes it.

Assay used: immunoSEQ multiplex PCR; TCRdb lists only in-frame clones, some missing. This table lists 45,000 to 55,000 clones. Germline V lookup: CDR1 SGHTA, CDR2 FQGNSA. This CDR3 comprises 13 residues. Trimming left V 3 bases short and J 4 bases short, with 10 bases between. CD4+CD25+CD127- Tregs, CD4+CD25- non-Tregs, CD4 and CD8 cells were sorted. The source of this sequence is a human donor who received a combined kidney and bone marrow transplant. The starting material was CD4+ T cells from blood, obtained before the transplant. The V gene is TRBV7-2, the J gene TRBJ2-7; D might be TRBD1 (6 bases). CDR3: CASSFGQTYEQYF. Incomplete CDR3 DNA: TGTGCCAGCAGCTTCGGACAGACTTACGAG.